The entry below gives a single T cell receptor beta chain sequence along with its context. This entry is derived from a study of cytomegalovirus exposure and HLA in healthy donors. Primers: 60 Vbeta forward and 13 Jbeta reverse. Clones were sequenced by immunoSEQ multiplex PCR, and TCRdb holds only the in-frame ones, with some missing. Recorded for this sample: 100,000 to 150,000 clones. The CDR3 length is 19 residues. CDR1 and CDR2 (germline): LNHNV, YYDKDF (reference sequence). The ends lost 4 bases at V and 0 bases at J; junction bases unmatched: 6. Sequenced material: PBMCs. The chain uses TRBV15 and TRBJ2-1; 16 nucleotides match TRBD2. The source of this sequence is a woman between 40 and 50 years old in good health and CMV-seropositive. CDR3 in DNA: TGTGCCACCAGCATAGGGACTAGCGGGAGGGAGAGCTCCTACAATGAGCAGTTCTTC. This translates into CATSIGTSGRESSYNEQFF.